This T cell receptor beta chain appears in the sequencing data of a study of cytotoxic CD8 clonotypes in ibrutinib-treated CLL. Germline lookup yields CDR1 SGHRS and CDR2 YFSETQ. V shed 4 bases and J 2 bases; nucleotides not matched to a gene: 6. The length of the CDR3 is 15 residues. TCRdb's copy holds only in-frame clones and misses some; the assay was immunoSEQ multiplex PCR. This sample has 150,000 or so clones, with 75% to 80% found just once. This receptor was identified in a human donor with chronic lymphocytic leukemia. This rearrangement joins TRBV5-1 to TRBJ2-5, with 9 bases lining up with TRBD1. The sample here was PBMCs, taken after 24 months of ibrutinib treatment. In DNA form, the CDR3 reads TGCGCCAGCAGCAAGGCGACAGGGGGACAAGAGACCCAGTACTTC. Translating it yields CASSKATGGQETQYF.